This passage covers 29 T cell receptor beta chains from one sample sequenced in a study of cytomegalovirus exposure and HLA in healthy donors. Measured with immunoSEQ multiplex PCR; TCRdb has only the in-frame clones, and not every one. The sample records approximately 98,000 clones, roughly 95% being singletons. Sequencing used PBMCs. The source is a young woman in good health and CMV-seronegative.

V is TRBV6-1 and J is TRBJ2-3; D may be TRBD1 (6 bases). The germline V gene has CDR1 MNHNS and CDR2 SASEGT. V was shortened by 5 bases and J by 4 bases, with 10 bases between the two germline ends. The CDR3 sequence is 13 residues long. CDR3 in DNA: TGTGCCAGCAGTCTTGGACAGCCAGATACGCAGTATTTT. The encoded protein is CASSLGQPDTQYF.

The V and J genes are TRBV28 and TRBJ2-3; D unclear. The CDR3 totals 15 residues. The V and J ends lost 7 bases and 4 bases respectively, with 18 bases between them. In germline, CDR1 is MDHEN, CDR2 SYDVKM. The CDR3 DNA sequence: TGTGCCAGCATGTTAAGAAGAGCCCCCCCAGATACGCAGTATTTT. Translation: CASMLRRAPPDTQYF.

V usage is TRBV19 and J usage is TRBJ2-3, with 16 nucleotides matching TRBD2. The CDR3 covers 18 residues. Trimming cost V 7 bases and J 1 base; bases outside gene matches: 8. Germline CDR1 reads LNHDA; CDR2 reads SQIVND (reference sequence). CDR3 sequence: CASTGGLAGGPGTDTQYF. The CDR3 DNA reads as TGTGCCAGTACCGGGGGACTAGCGGGGGGGCCGGGCACAGATACGCAGTATTTT.

This clone occurred a few times. The chain recombines TRBV27 with TRBJ1-1, with 7 nucleotides matching TRBD1. The V segment lost 0 bases and the J segment 3 bases; nucleotides outside the gene matches: 13. CDR1 and CDR2 from the germline V gene are MNHEY and SMNVEV (reference sequence). The CDR3 extends over 18 amino acids. The CDR3 DNA is TGTGCCAGCAGTTTATCCTTCCCGGGACAGCAGATTTACACTGAAGCTTTCTTT. Translation gives CASSLSFPGQQIYTEAFF.

J is TRBJ1-5 and V is TRBV27; a weak D match, TRBD1 (6 bases). The V end lost 2 bases, the J end lost 6 bases, and 11 bases lay between the germline ends. The CDR3 length is 14 residues. The germline gives CDR1 MNHEY, CDR2 SMNVEV (reference sequence). DNA for the CDR3: TGTGCCAGCAGTTTAATTGGGGGCAGTCAGCCCCAGCATTTT. The encoded protein is CASSLIGGSQPQHF.

The chain has TRBV7-8 and TRBJ2-5, with D maybe TRBD1 (6 bases). Germline values: CDR1 SGHVS, CDR2 FQNEAQ. The CDR3 runs 12 residues. Deletions cut 1 base from V and 13 bases from J, with 13 bases between. This CDR3 is CASSLGGLRGYF. In DNA form, the CDR3 reads TGTGCCAGCAGCTTAGGGGGGCTACGTGGGTACTTC.

CDR3: CSVSSGVSYEQYF. CDR3 nucleotides: TGCAGCGTGTCGTCAGGGGTAAGCTACGAGCAGTACTTC. J is TRBJ2-7 and V is TRBV29-1, with D possibly being TRBD1 (6 bases). This CDR3 has 13 residues. Germline V gene sequence: CDR1 SQVTM, CDR2 ANQGSEA. The ends were cut back, 6 bases at V and 3 bases at J, with 15 bases in the middle.

V and J are TRBV5-1 and TRBJ2-3; D possibly corresponds to TRBD2 (6 bases). CDR3 length equals 16 residues. The germline V gene has CDR1 SGHRS and CDR2 YFSETQ. Trimming stripped 2 bases from V and 2 bases from J, with 15 bases between. CDR3 sequence (DNA): TGCGCCAGCAGCTTCCCGACTAGTGCTCCCACAGATACGCAGTATTTT. This encodes CASSFPTSAPTDTQYF. Based on the CDR3 plus reference TRBV5-1 and TRBJ2-3, the full variable domain is KAGVTQTPRYLIKTRGQQVTLSCSPISGHRSVSWYQQTPGQGLQFLFEYFSETQRNKGNFPGRFSGRQFSNSRSEMNVSTLELGDSALYLCASSFPTSAPTDTQYFGPGTRLTVL.

The chain carries TRBV6-1 and TRBJ1-3; 8 nucleotides align to TRBD1. V shed 4 bases and J 4 bases; nucleotides not matched to a gene: 0. CDR3 length: 13 amino acids. Germline V lookup: CDR1 MNHNS, CDR2 SASEGT. Here the CDR3 DNA reads TGTGCCAGCAGTGGACAGGGGGGAAACACCATATATTTT. Translated: CASSGQGGNTIYF.

The chain links TRBV25-1 to TRBJ2-1, with 7 bases that match TRBD1. Germline CDR1 is MGHDK and CDR2 is SYGVNS. This CDR3 is built from 18 residues. The trim removed 0 bases at V and 6 bases at J, leaving 14 bases unmatched. CDR3: CASSEYGGQGVHRNEQFF. Here the CDR3 DNA reads TGTGCCAGCAGTGAATATGGGGGCCAGGGGGTACATCGCAATGAGCAGTTCTTC.

J is TRBJ1-1 and V is TRBV4-1; maybe TRBD1 (5 bases). The CDR3 length is 15 residues. Germline CDR1 and CDR2: MGHRA and YSYEKL. V was trimmed by 2 bases and J by 6 bases, leaving 16 bases between them. The CDR3 region is CASSQPYSGTSEAFF. The CDR3 DNA is TGCGCCAGCAGCCAACCTTACTCCGGGACTTCTGAAGCTTTCTTT.

V gene TRBV5-4 combines with J gene TRBJ1-5, with D possibly matching TRBD1 (6 bases). Deletions cut 10 bases from V and 4 bases from J, with 15 bases between. The CDR3 is 13 residues long. Germline values: CDR1 SGHNT, CDR2 YYREEE (reference sequence). The CDR3, as DNA: TGTGCCGCCGATTGGGGGCTTAATCAGCCCCAGCATTTT. It specifies CAADWGLNQPQHF.

The chain recombines TRBV27 with TRBJ2-3; possible D gene TRBD2, 5 bases. In germline, CDR1 is MNHEY, CDR2 SMNVEV (reference sequence). Trimming cost V 4 bases and J 4 bases, with 18 bases left between them. The CDR3 spans 16 residues. The CDR3: CASSSLRGSNADTQYF. The CDR3 region has the DNA TGTGCCAGCAGTTCCCTACGGGGATCGAACGCAGATACGCAGTATTTT.

The CDR3 spells CASSNSGELFF. CDR3 bases: TGTGCCAGCAGCAACTCAGGGGAGCTGTTTTTT. J is TRBJ2-2 and V is TRBV6-5; no definite D call. The CDR3 consists of 11 residues. Per the germline V gene, CDR1 is MNHEY and CDR2 is SVGAGI. Deletions cut 6 bases from V and 8 bases from J, with 7 bases between.

The chain joins TRBV10-3 to TRBJ2-7, with D maybe TRBD2 (5 bases). CDR1 is ENHRY, CDR2 SYGVKD, per germline. The CDR3 contains 12 residues. V lost 10 bases and J lost 6, with 16 bases in between. The CDR3 DNA reads as TGTGCCACCCTAAACCTCGGAGGCGAGCAGTACTTC. Protein sequence: CATLNLGGEQYF.

V and J are TRBV10-3 and TRBJ1-2; 10 bases line up with TRBD1. The CDR3 spans 13 residues. Trimming removed 4 bases from V and 8 bases from J; junction bases left unmatched: 4. CDR1 is ENHRY and CDR2 is SYGVKD in the germline V gene. The CDR3 nucleotides are TGTGCCATCAGTGGGGGACAGGGGTACGGCTACACCTTC. Its translation is CAISGGQGYGYTF.

V gene TRBV6-5 combines with J gene TRBJ1-5, with a possible D match to TRBD1 (6 bases). Per germline, CDR1 MNHEY and CDR2 SVGAGI. CDR3 length: 13 amino acids. V lost 2 bases, J lost 11 bases, and 13 bases lay in between. DNA for the CDR3: TGTGCCAGCAGTTACGGACAGTCTTTGGCCCAGCATTTT. This codes for CASSYGQSLAQHF.

The chain couples TRBV11-2 to TRBJ2-3, with D maybe TRBD2 (7 bases). Germline CDR1 SGHAT, CDR2 FQNNGV. This CDR3 contains 17 residues. Trimming removed 5 bases from V and 2 bases from J, with 20 bases in between. The CDR3 region is CASSPLFGGLYTDTQYF. The CDR3, as DNA: TGTGCCAGCAGCCCACTATTCGGGGGGCTCTACACAGATACGCAGTATTTT.

The rearrangement joins TRBV9 to TRBJ1-3; a possible D gene is TRBD1 (6 bases). The CDR3 has 15 amino acids. Germline V gene sequence: CDR1 SGDLS, CDR2 YYNGEE. Trimming stripped 0 bases from V and 2 bases from J, with 9 bases between. CDR3 sequence reads: CASSVETGTGNTIYF. The DNA of the CDR3 is TGTGCCAGCAGCGTAGAGACAGGCACTGGAAACACCATATATTTT.

The chain carries TRBV15 and TRBJ2-3, with 9 bases lining up with TRBD2. This CDR3 is built from 17 residues. The ends lost 3 bases at V and 3 bases at J; junction bases unmatched: 10. Germline lookup yields CDR1 LNHNV and CDR2 YYDKDF (reference sequence). The CDR3 here is CATSREAGGGSTDTQYF. The CDR3 nucleotides are TGTGCCACCAGCAGGGAAGCGGGGGGTGGTTCAACAGATACGCAGTATTTT. Together with reference TRBV15 and TRBJ2-3, the CDR3 gives the full variable domain: DAMVIQNPRYQVTQFGKPVTLSCSQTLNHNVMYWYQQKSSQAPKLLFHYYDKDFNNEADTPDNFQSRRPNTSFCFLDIRSPGLGDTAMYLCATSREAGGGSTDTQYFGPGTRLTVL.

A single count supports this clone. The rearrangement links TRBV6-5 to TRBJ2-1; 10 nucleotides agree with TRBD1. The CDR3 has 15 residues. The germline CDR1 and CDR2 sequences are MNHEY and SVGAGI. The ends lost 2 bases at V and 5 bases at J; junction bases unmatched: 3. CDR3 in DNA: TGTGCCAGCAGTTACCGCGACAGGGGGCACAATGAGCAGTTCTTC. Translating gives CASSYRDRGHNEQFF.

This clone appeared once. The chain is built from TRBV7-2 and TRBJ1-1; possible D gene TRBD1, 5 bases. The CDR3 is 16 amino acids. Deletions cut 1 base from V and 1 base from J, with 13 bases between. The germline CDR1 and CDR2 sequences are SGHTA and FQGNSA. The CDR3 is CASSLVRGGTNTEAFF. CDR3 nucleotides: TGTGCCAGCAGCTTAGTGAGAGGAGGGACGAACACTGAAGCTTTCTTT.

V usage is TRBV4-2 and J usage is TRBJ2-5; D not resolved. CDR1 is LGHNA, CDR2 YNFKEQ, per germline. The CDR3 has 18 amino acids. Between the trimmed V and J ends, which lost 0 bases and 2 bases, there was a span of 19 bases. CDR3 sequence reads: CASSQDLIQAGLQETQYF. DNA of the CDR3: TGTGCCAGCAGCCAAGACCTGATTCAAGCAGGTTTGCAAGAGACCCAGTACTTC.

V usage is TRBV7-8 and J usage is TRBJ2-1; D may be TRBD2 (7 bases). Looked up from germline, CDR1 is SGHVS and CDR2 is FQNEAQ. The CDR3 consists of 15 residues. The V and J ends lost 5 bases and 8 bases respectively, with 19 bases between them. The CDR3 region is CASSPRSKGGDEQFF. The CDR3 DNA is TGTGCCAGCAGCCCCCGGTCGAAGGGGGGGGATGAGCAGTTCTTC.

This chain uses TRBV7-2 with TRBJ1-1, with 7 bases identical to TRBD1. The germline CDR1 and CDR2 sequences are SGHTA and FQGNSA. V shed 4 bases and J 0 bases; nucleotides not matched to a gene: 5. This CDR3 has 15 residues. The CDR3 region has the DNA TGTGCCAGCAGCTCGCAGGGGGGCCTGAACACTGAAGCTTTCTTT. It is translated as CASSSQGGLNTEAFF.

This rearrangement joins TRBV4-2 to TRBJ1-3, with D tentatively TRBD1 (5 bases). Germline CDR1 reads LGHNA; CDR2 reads YNFKEQ. The length of the CDR3 is 17 residues. Trimming took 0 bases from V and 0 from J, leaving 12 bases between them. The CDR3 DNA reads TGTGCCAGCAGCCAAGATAGGGGCGCCAGCTCTGGAAACACCATATATTTT. Residues: CASSQDRGASSGNTIYF.

This clone was counted a few times. This chain links TRBV6-1 with TRBJ1-6; a weak D match, TRBD1 (5 bases). CDR3 size: 16 residues. V lost 2 bases, J lost 6 bases, and 14 bases lay in between. The V gene's germline CDR1 is MNHNS and CDR2 SASEGT. The CDR3 nucleotides read TGTGCCAGCAGTGAACTAGGAGGGACCTCTAATTCACCCCTCCACTTT. As protein: CASSELGGTSNSPLHF.

The chain links TRBV5-4 to TRBJ2-7; maybe TRBD2 (6 bases). The CDR3 consists of 15 residues. From germline, CDR1 is SGHNT and CDR2 YYREEE (reference sequence). The V end was cut by 1 base, the J end by 2 bases, with 13 bases between. CDR3 residues: CASSLQSGLTYEQYF. In DNA, the CDR3 is TGTGCCAGCAGCTTGCAGAGCGGACTAACCTACGAGCAGTACTTC. Full variable domain (remainder filled in from reference TRBV5-4 and TRBJ2-7): ETGVTQSPTHLIKTRGQQVTLRCSSQSGHNTVSWYQQALGQGPQFIFQYYREEENGRGNFPPRFSGLQFPNYSSELNVNALELDDSALYLCASSLQSGLTYEQYFGPGTRLTVT.

CDR3 amino acids: CASSFLVSDTSSYEQYF. CDR3 DNA: TGTGCCAGCAGTTTCCTGGTATCCGACACAAGCTCCTACGAGCAGTACTTC. The genes are TRBV28 and TRBJ2-7; D remains unclear. Germline lookup yields CDR1 MDHEN and CDR2 SYDVKM. Trimming took off 3 bases at V and 0 bases at J, with 18 bases between the two ends. The CDR3 contains 17 residues.